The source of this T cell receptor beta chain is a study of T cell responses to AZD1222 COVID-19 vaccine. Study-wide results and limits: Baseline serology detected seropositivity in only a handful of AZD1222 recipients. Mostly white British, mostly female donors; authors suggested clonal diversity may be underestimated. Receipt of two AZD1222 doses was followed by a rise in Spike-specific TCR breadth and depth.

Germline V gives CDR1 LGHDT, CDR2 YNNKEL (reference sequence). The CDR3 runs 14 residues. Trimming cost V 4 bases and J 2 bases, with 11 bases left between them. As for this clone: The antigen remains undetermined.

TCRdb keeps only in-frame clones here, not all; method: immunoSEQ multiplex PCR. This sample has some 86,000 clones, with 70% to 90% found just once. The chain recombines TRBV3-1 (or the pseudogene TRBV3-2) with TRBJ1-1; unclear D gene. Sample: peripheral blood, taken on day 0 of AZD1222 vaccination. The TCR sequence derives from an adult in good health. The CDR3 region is CASSPGLGNTEAFF. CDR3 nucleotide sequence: TGTGCCAGCAGCCCAGGACTGGGTAACACTGAAGCTTTCTTT.